This TCR beta chain came from a study of blood T cell repertoires in COVID-19. Whole-study context: Samples representing acute and convalescent COVID-19 were sourced from the United States, Italy and Spain.

This CDR3 comprises 16 residues. The germline V gene has CDR1 LNHNV and CDR2 YYDKDF (reference sequence). The ends lost 0 bases at V and 4 bases at J; junction bases unmatched: 4. Sequencing was performed with immunoSEQ multiplex PCR; in TCRdb, only in-frame clones are kept and a portion is missing. The profile shows some 190,000 clones, 80% of them singletons. Sample: peripheral blood. This chain uses TRBV15 with TRBJ2-2; TRBD2 aligns across 8 bases. The source is a man in his sixties with acute or convalescent COVID-19. The CDR3 loop is CATSRDRGGGTGELFF. Here the CDR3 DNA reads TGTGCCACCAGCAGAGATCGGGGGGGAGGCACCGGGGAGCTGTTTTTT.